This TCR beta chain stems from a study of CD8 T cells in ankylosing spondylitis. Study-wide points: A number of the motif variants had already been described in reactive arthritis synovial fluid and blood. It appeared that ankylosing spondylitis blood was characterized by a TCR beta motif of several highly homologous variants.

Quantitative 5'-RACE with molecular barcodes generated TCR beta libraries. MiXCR, run by TCRdb on the 5' RACE reads, gives a single entry per CDR3 protein. This sample has under 250,000 distinct CDR3 sequences, with 7% to 10% found just once. The V gene lost 3 bases and the J gene lost 0 bases, with 9 bases spanning the gap. Germline V gives CDR1 MDHEN, CDR2 SYDVKM. CDR3 size: 14 residues. This clonotype was recorded many times. Antigen specificity is unknown. This TCR was sampled from a female donor with ankylosing spondylitis or in good health (not recorded which). Sequenced input: blood, either unsorted or a sorted T cell fraction (not recorded which). The chain recombines TRBV28 with TRBJ2-7; D is undetermined. CDR3 sequence reads: CASSFDTNSYEQYF. As DNA, the CDR3 is TGTGCCAGCAGTTTTGACACCAACTCCTACGAGCAGTACTTC.